This TCR beta chain was sequenced during a study of human T cells and chemical hapten exposure. About the research overall: Per-sample TCR yields varied mainly from small pooled library volume differences.

Study conclusions and caveats: Alopecia in all donors means immunity may differ from healthy individuals.

The sample's time point: patch test 2, 6 weeks after DPC sensitization. Documented treatment: therapeutic diphenylcyclopropenone sensitization with weekly scalp DPC. Blood draws came before every patch-test application. From whole blood left unfractionated, total RNA was extracted. TCRdb itself ran the RACE reads through MiXCR, one entry per CDR3 protein. Of roughly 40,000 distinct CDR3 sequences in the sample, around 8.9% were seen once. This clonotype appeared many times. As yet, its antigen is unknown. The CDR3 length is 14 residues. Trimming removed 7 bases from V and 5 bases from J, with 18 bases in between. Germline V lookup: CDR1 SGHTS, CDR2 YDEGEE.

Sequencing used whole blood, obtained in connection with sensitization to the hapten diphenylcyclopropenone (DPC). The V call is TRBV5-8, the J call TRBJ1-2; D is ambiguous. The sequence was obtained from a woman in her thirties or forties with alopecia areata. Some clones in this sample may be carry-over from other donors' samples. CDR3 nucleotide sequence: TGTGCCAGCCGCCCTCGGGCCCGAGGGTATGGCTACACCTTC. This encodes CASRPRARGYGYTF.